One sample yielded the 16 T cell receptor beta chains listed below, sequenced in a study of T cells after yellow fever vaccination (dated by TCRdb to about 2019). What this sample's treatment or condition label stands for: live attenuated yellow fever vaccine strain. The library was prepared using 5' RACE. Instrument on record: Illumina NovaSeq 6000. The raw public data were reprocessed by TCRdb itself: fastp quality trimming at Q25, MiXCR clonotype calling, in-frame beta chains only. Merged by CDR3 protein, the rows form single entries marked with the most common genes and DNA. The sample contains a few hundred thousand distinct CDR3 sequences, approximately 3.8% of them found a single time. The top ten constitute roughly a quarter of the sample. This specimen was PBMCs, taken on the day of the yellow fever booster vaccination. The source is a man between 18 and 29 years old who received the YFV17D yellow fever vaccine.

The chain employs TRBV5-1 and TRBJ2-7; 7 nucleotides align to TRBD2. The CDR3 has 14 amino acids. The J segment lost 3 bases and the V segment lost 7 bases, leaving 10 bases of the junction unmatched. Germline values: CDR1 SGHRS, CDR2 YFSETQ. For the CDR3, the DNA is TGCGCCAGCCGCCGGGGCGGGGAGGGCTACGAGCAGTACTTC. Protein sequence: CASRRGGEGYEQYF.

This clonotype appeared a few times. The chain is built from TRBV5-1 and TRBJ2-2; D may be TRBD1 (5 bases). The CDR3 runs to 15 residues. The V gene's germline CDR1 is SGHRS and CDR2 YFSETQ. V gave up 0 bases and J gave up 2 bases, with 8 bases separating them. The chain's CDR3 is CASSLATANTGELFF. As DNA, the CDR3 is TGCGCCAGCAGCTTGGCGACAGCCAACACCGGGGAGCTGTTTTTT.

The sample holds many counts of this clonotype. V and J are TRBV7-8 and TRBJ1-2, with D maybe TRBD1 (5 bases). V was clipped by 2 bases and J by 3 bases, with 10 bases between them. Germline lookup yields CDR1 SGHVS and CDR2 FQNEAQ. This CDR3 is 14 amino acids long. CDR3 amino acids: CASSLQGLYYGYTF. The CDR3 nucleotides read TGTGCCAGCAGCTTACAGGGACTCTACTATGGCTACACCTTC.

The V call is TRBV5-1, the J call TRBJ1-3; no reliable D call. This CDR3 has 15 residues. Germline lookup yields CDR1 SGHRS and CDR2 YFSETQ. V lost 4 bases and J lost 0, with 11 bases in between. CDR3 DNA sequence: TGCGCCAGCAGCGCCTCAGGATTCTCTGGAAACACCATATATTTT. Encoded protein: CASSASGFSGNTIYF.

This clonotype was observed many times. V gene TRBV12-3 or TRBV12-4 combines with J gene TRBJ1-1; possible D gene TRBD1, 6 bases. This CDR3 contains 13 residues. V was trimmed by 6 bases and J by 5 bases, leaving 13 bases between them. The CDR3 sequence: CASSPGVSTEAFF. CDR3 nucleotides: TGTGCCAGCAGCCCAGGGGTGTCGACTGAAGCTTTCTTT.

This clonotype was counted many times. The V call is TRBV11-2, the J call TRBJ2-5, with TRBD1 matching over 9 bases. The V and J ends lost 1 base and 5 bases, in that order; junction bases with no gene match: 5. Germline values: CDR1 SGHAT, CDR2 FQNNGV. This CDR3 has 15 amino acids. CDR3 coding DNA: TGTGCCAGCAGCTTAGGAAACAGGGGGCAGGAGACCCAGTACTTC. Its translation: CASSLGNRGQETQYF.

This clonotype was picked up many times. The CDR3 nucleotides read TGCAGCGTTGAAGTGGGGCCTACTAACTATGGCTACACCTTC. Residues: CSVEVGPTNYGYTF. This rearrangement joins TRBV29-1 to TRBJ1-2; a weak D match, TRBD1 (5 bases). V was pared by 1 base and J by 0 bases, with 9 bases between. The CDR3 runs 14 residues. In germline, CDR1 is SQVTM, CDR2 ANQGSEA.

This clonotype was counted between two and nine times. The chain links TRBV7-9 to TRBJ1-3, with no clear D. Between the trimmed V and J ends, which lost 1 base and 0 bases, there was a span of 13 bases. There are 17 residues in the CDR3. CDR1 and CDR2 (germline): SEHNR, FQNEAQ (reference sequence). Here the CDR3 reads CASSLESRESSGNTIYF. The CDR3, as DNA: TGTGCCAGCAGCTTAGAAAGCCGGGAAAGCTCTGGAAACACCATATATTTT.

In this sample, this clonotype turned up many times. The V gene is TRBV5-1, the J gene TRBJ2-7; 9 nucleotides line up with TRBD1. CDR1 is SGHRS, CDR2 YFSETQ, per germline. With 4 bases clipped from V and 3 bases from J, the junction kept 5 bases outside the gene matches. This CDR3 has 14 amino acids. The CDR3 DNA is TGCGCCAGCAGCGCCAAGGACAGGGGCTACGAGCAGTACTTC. As protein: CASSAKDRGYEQYF.

This clonotype was detected a few times. V is TRBV20-1 and J is TRBJ2-7; a possible D gene is TRBD1 (5 bases). Germline V lookup: CDR1 DFQATT, CDR2 SNEGSKA (reference sequence). V gave up 6 bases and J gave up 2 bases, with 11 bases separating them. The CDR3 runs to 12 residues. DNA for the CDR3: TGCAGTGCGAAGACAGACCCCTACGAGCAGTACTTC. Protein product: CSAKTDPYEQYF.

The chain uses TRBV9 and TRBJ2-5; 11 bases line up with TRBD1. V lost 0 bases, J lost 5 bases, and 3 bases stayed unmatched. Germline V gene lookup returns CDR1 SGDLS and CDR2 YYNGEE. This CDR3 has 15 residues. The CDR3 spells CASSVGTGGAETQYF. Here the CDR3 DNA reads TGTGCCAGCAGCGTAGGGACAGGGGGCGCGGAGACCCAGTACTTC.

The V gene is TRBV6-2 or TRBV6-3, the J gene TRBJ1-5; D call uncertain. The CDR3 has 13 amino acids. Germline CDR1 is MNHEY and CDR2 is SVGEGT. V lost 4 bases and J 10 bases, leaving 14 bases between the germline ends. The CDR3 is CASSFGPTPPQHF. The DNA for the CDR3 is TGTGCCAGCAGTTTCGGCCCGACCCCCCCCCAGCATTTT.

This clonotype was picked up many times. The V gene is TRBV12-3 or TRBV12-4, the J gene TRBJ1-5; D not resolved. The V gene lost 7 bases and the J gene lost 3 bases, with 10 bases spanning the gap. The CDR3 loop spans 13 amino acids. CDR3 nucleotide sequence: TGTGCCAGCAACACATATTCCAATCAGCCCCAGCATTTT. Its protein is CASNTYSNQPQHF.

This clonotype was detected ten times or more. The chain recombines TRBV29-1 with TRBJ2-3, with no clear D. The CDR3 contains 13 residues. The V end was cut by 4 bases, the J end by 4 bases, with 12 bases between. Germline CDR1 and CDR2: SQVTM and ANQGSEA. CDR3 bases: TGCAGCGTTGCCGCGCCTTTAGCAGATACGCAGTATTTT. Translation: CSVAAPLADTQYF.

In its sample, this clonotype was seen many times. The chain is built from TRBV11-1 and TRBJ2-7, with 8 bases lining up with TRBD1. V was pared by 10 bases and J by 3 bases, with 5 bases of the junction left unmatched. Germline V CDR1 and CDR2: SGHAT, FQDESV (reference sequence). This CDR3 contains 12 residues. Here the CDR3 DNA reads TGTGCCACCAGTGGACAGGGCTACGAGCAGTACTTC. Its translation: CATSGQGYEQYF.

This clonotype came up many times. The CDR3 DNA reads TGCGCCAGCAGCTTGACGGGACACTGGAACACTGAAGCTTTCTTT. Translation gives CASSLTGHWNTEAFF. The chain combines TRBV5-1 with TRBJ1-1; possibly TRBD1 for D (6 bases). Per the germline V gene, CDR1 is SGHRS and CDR2 is YFSETQ. CDR3 length equals 15 residues. The V gene lost 1 base and the J gene lost 1 base, with 11 bases spanning the gap.